These 8 T cell receptor beta chains were sequenced from one sample in a study of blood T cell repertoires in COVID-19. Produced via immunoSEQ multiplex PCR; TCRdb's table is partial and in-frame only. The sample gives about 170,000 clones, about 88% of which show up once; about 2.1% is in the top ten. Sequencing was performed on peripheral blood. The receptors come from a man in his fifties or sixties who had recovered from COVID-19.

The chain employs TRBV3-1 (or the pseudogene TRBV3-2) and TRBJ1-4, with D unclear. Trimming pared 8 bases from V and 8 bases from J, leaving 18 bases between. Germline V gene lookup returns CDR1 LGHDT and CDR2 YNNKEL (reference sequence). The CDR3 sequence is 14 residues long. CDR3 sequence reads: CASAAEGRLEKLFF. The CDR3 coding sequence is TGTGCCAGCGCCGCGGAGGGAAGGTTAGAAAAACTGTTTTTT.

Concerning this clone: At the DNA level, this CDR3 is encoded by other sequences in the same sample as well. The chain links TRBV3-1 (or the pseudogene TRBV3-2) to TRBJ1-1; TRBD1 is a possible D gene (5 bases). The germline V and J ends were trimmed by 4 bases and 1 base, with 7 bases remaining between them. The CDR3 is made up of 13 amino acids. Germline V gene data show CDR1 as LGHDT and CDR2 as YNNKEL (reference sequence). CDR3 protein: CASSLTGNTEAFF. In nucleotides, the CDR3 is TGTGCCAGCAGCCTAACAGGGAACACTGAAGCTTTCTTT.

The V call is TRBV6-5, the J call TRBJ1-5; D uncertain. V dropped 5 bases and J dropped 5 bases, with 10 bases sitting between them. The CDR3 consists of 13 residues. From germline, CDR1 is MNHEY and CDR2 SVGAGI. CDR3 residues: CASSLDGDQPQHF. The CDR3 bases are TGTGCCAGCAGTCTAGACGGTGATCAGCCCCAGCATTTT.

This chain uses TRBV5-4 with TRBJ2-1; D gene uncertain. The V end was cut by 7 bases, the J end by 7 bases, with 24 bases between. The CDR3 consists of 16 residues. Germline V gene data show CDR1 as SGHNT and CDR2 as YYREEE (reference sequence). The CDR3 nucleotides are TGTGCCAGCGGAAACAGCTTTGGGTTTCACGAGAATGAGCAGTTCTTC. It translates to CASGNSFGFHENEQFF.

This clone was seen a single time. The chain recombines TRBV7-2 with TRBJ1-1; D is unresolved. Per germline, CDR1 SGHTA and CDR2 FQGNSA. Trimming left V 1 base short and J 5 bases short, with 11 bases between. This CDR3 spans 14 amino acids. The CDR3 sequence: CASSLEVGRTEAFF. As DNA, the CDR3 is TGTGCCAGCAGCTTAGAGGTGGGGAGGACTGAAGCTTTCTTT.

The chain has TRBV7-2 and TRBJ2-3, with a weak D call TRBD1 (5 bases). Trimming stripped 2 bases from V and 0 bases from J, with 6 bases between. Per the germline V gene, CDR1 is SGHTA and CDR2 is FQGNSA. This CDR3 contains 14 residues. CDR3 DNA: TGTGCCAGCAGCTTACAGGGTAGCACAGATACGCAGTATTTT. Translating gives CASSLQGSTDTQYF.

The chain combines TRBV7-9 with TRBJ2-7, with 7 bases identical to TRBD1. CDR1 and CDR2 (germline): SEHNR, FQNEAQ (reference sequence). The CDR3 consists of 14 residues. The trim removed 5 bases at V and 4 bases at J, leaving 8 bases unmatched. The CDR3 DNA reads as TGTGCCAGCAGCGGCACCGGGACAGTATACGAGCAGTACTTC. Encoded protein: CASSGTGTVYEQYF.

The J gene is TRBJ1-2, the V gene TRBV2; the D is unclear. Trimming cost V 7 bases and J 4 bases, with 10 bases left between them. Germline loops: CDR1 SNHLY, CDR2 FYNNEI. The CDR3 consists of 12 residues. This CDR3 is CASTRLLYGYTF. CDR3 bases: TGTGCCAGCACGCGGCTACTCTATGGCTACACCTTC. The full variable domain, with the rest looked up from reference TRBV2 and TRBJ1-2, is EPEVTQTPSHQVTQMGQEVILRCVPISNHLYFYWYRQILGQKVEFLVSFYNNEISEKSEIFDDQFSVERPDGSNFTLKIRSTKLEDSAMYFCASTRLLYGYTFGSGTRLTVV.